This TCR beta chain was recovered during a study of shared clonotypes between healthy human individuals. Study outcomes and limitations: Although depth was large, rarefaction showed that sequencing of the sorted subsets was incomplete.

CD4+ cell separation produced CD45RA+ naive and CD45RA-negative memory subsets. The input for sorted-subset replicate PCRs was approximately 200 ng DNA, 25,000 to 35,000 T cell genomes. Sequencing used immunoSEQ multiplex PCR; TCRdb keeps in-frame clones, though not all of them. The data hold more than 2 million clones, with 85% to 95% observed a single time. Note on this clone: Its antigen is still unknown.

Specimen: naive CD4+ T cells sorted from blood. Indicated subset: CD45RA+ positively selected. The receptor was derived from a man aged 18-30 years in good health.

The CDR3 coding sequence is TGTGCCAGCAGCTTCTCAGGGGGACTCTCCTACGAGCAGTACTTC. Translated: CASSFSGGLSYEQYF. The V gene is TRBV11-2, the J gene TRBJ2-7, with D possibly matching TRBD1 (7 bases). CDR3 length: 15 amino acids. Per germline, CDR1 SGHAT and CDR2 FQNNGV. V shed 3 bases and J shed 0 bases, with 12 bases lying between them.